What follows are 3 T cell receptor beta chains derived from one specimen sequenced in a study of CD8 T cells in Susac syndrome. An amount of RNA that ranged from about 0.45 to 1 ug was reverse transcribed with random hexamers. Each CDR3 protein gets one entry after TCRdb re-called the immunoSEQ multiplex PCR reads with MiXCR. The repertoire holds approximately 130,000 distinct CDR3 sequences, with about 93% as singletons. Sequenced: CD8+ T cells from PBMCs. All receptors derive from a human donor with multiple sclerosis.

The rearrangement uses TRBV5-8 and TRBJ2-1, with TRBD2 matching 7 bases. Losses at the gene ends were 4 bases for V and 8 bases for J; bases not matched to a gene: 9. The CDR3 contains 14 residues. The germline V gene has CDR1 SGHTS and CDR2 YDEGEE. CDR3: CASSLRLADHEQFF. CDR3 DNA: TGTGCCAGCAGCCTGAGACTAGCTGACCATGAGCAGTTCTTC.

This chain uses TRBV30 with TRBJ1-1; D is unclear. V was shortened by 4 bases and J by 0 bases, with 9 bases between the two germline ends. The CDR3 length is 13 residues. Germline-derived CDR1 and CDR2 are GTSNPN and SVGIG (reference sequence). CDR3 nucleotide sequence: TGTGCCTGGACCAGCGTGATGAACACTGAAGCTTTCTTT. Translation gives CAWTSVMNTEAFF.

J is TRBJ1-1 and V is TRBV7-2; perhaps TRBD1 as D (5 bases). CDR1 and CDR2 from the germline V gene are SGHTA and FQGNSA. The V gene lost 2 bases and the J gene lost 5 bases, with 12 bases spanning the gap. This CDR3 has 14 residues. DNA for the CDR3: TGTGCCAGCAGCTTATGGGGCTCGGGGACTGAAGCTTTCTTT. It translates to CASSLWGSGTEAFF. The variable domain in full, with the rest retrieved from reference TRBV7-2 and TRBJ1-1, is GAGVSQSPSNKVTEKGKDVELRCDPISGHTALYWYRQSLGQGLEFLIYFQGNSAPDKSGLPSDRFSAERTGGSVSTLTIQRTQQEDSAVYLCASSLWGSGTEAFFGQGTRLTVV.